This passage covers 3 T cell receptor beta chains from one sample sequenced in a study of shared clonotypes between healthy human individuals. TCRdb's copy holds only in-frame clones and misses some; the assay was immunoSEQ multiplex PCR. This sample carries 2 million or so clones, roughly 95% of them seen once, and the ten largest clones take 0.85% to 1.2%. Terminally differentiated effector memory CD45RA+ cells were excluded by CCR7 positive selection of CD45RO-negative cells. The source material was naive CD8+ T cells sorted from blood. All receptors come from a man between 18 and 29 years old in good health.

The CDR3 spells CASGLFPSGGPSGNTIYF. CDR3 coding DNA: TGTGCTAGTGGTTTGTTCCCCTCGGGGGGGCCCTCGGGGAACACCATATATTTT. The chain couples TRBV12-5 to TRBJ1-3; possible D gene TRBD1, 6 bases. Between the trimmed V and J ends, which lost 2 bases and 7 bases, there was a span of 24 bases. This CDR3 is built from 18 residues. CDR1 is LGHNT and CDR2 is FRNRAP in the germline V gene.

This clone was picked up one time. The chain couples TRBV5-1 to TRBJ1-2; no clear D. CDR3 size: 12 residues. Per germline, CDR1 SGHRS and CDR2 YFSETQ. V dropped 0 bases and J dropped 6 bases, with 6 bases sitting between them. Here the CDR3 DNA reads TGCGCCAGCAGCTTGGACAGAAATGGCTACACCTTC. It codes for CASSLDRNGYTF.

This chain connects TRBV7-2 to TRBJ2-7; 8 bases match TRBD1. J lost 3 bases, V lost 5 bases, and 3 bases had no gene match. This CDR3 is built from 13 residues. Per the germline V gene, CDR1 is SGHTA and CDR2 is FQGNSA. The CDR3 nucleotides are TGTGCCAGCAGCCGGACAGGGTTCTACGAGCAGTACTTC. Amino acid sequence: CASSRTGFYEQYF.